Each of the 8 T cell receptor beta chains below was sequenced from the same sample in a study of blood T cell repertoires in COVID-19. The protocol was immunoSEQ multiplex PCR, while the TCRdb copy is restricted to in-frame clones and leaves out a portion. The sample has some 150,000 clones, about three quarters seen once. Sample: peripheral blood. All receptors derive from a man older than 75 with acute or convalescent COVID-19.

This chain uses TRBV27 with TRBJ2-7; D gene unclear. Trimming stripped 4 bases from V and 0 bases from J, with 7 bases between. The V gene's germline CDR1 is MNHEY and CDR2 SMNVEV (reference sequence). The length of the CDR3 is 13 residues. In DNA form, the CDR3 reads TGTGCCAGCAGTTCTCTAAGCTCCTACGAGCAGTACTTC. Translated, it gives CASSSLSSYEQYF.

In DNA form, the CDR3 reads TGTGCCAGCAGCTTAAGTGGGGCTACGCAGTATTTT. This encodes CASSLSGATQYF. The chain recombines TRBV11-3 with TRBJ2-3, with a weak D call TRBD1 (5 bases). The CDR3 covers 12 residues. Germline loops: CDR1 SGHNT, CDR2 YENEEA. V dropped 2 bases and J dropped 8 bases, with 8 bases sitting between them.

The chain employs TRBV19 and TRBJ1-2; D might be TRBD1 (6 bases). The CDR3 length is 11 residues. Trimming pared 10 bases from V and 6 bases from J, leaving 12 bases between. Germline loops: CDR1 LNHDA, CDR2 SQIVND (reference sequence). Here the CDR3 reads CATRQGHGYTF. The CDR3 nucleotides are TGTGCCACACGGCAGGGGCATGGCTACACCTTC.

This chain uses TRBV5-1 with TRBJ2-1, with D possibly TRBD1 on 5 matching bases. From germline, CDR1 is SGHRS and CDR2 YFSETQ. V lost 3 bases, J lost 0 bases, and 13 bases lay in between. The CDR3 runs to 16 residues. CDR3 amino acids: CASSSQGDPSYNEQFF. CDR3 in DNA: TGCGCCAGCAGCTCCCAGGGTGACCCCTCCTACAATGAGCAGTTCTTC.

This clone came up many times. The V gene is TRBV30, the J gene TRBJ1-6, with D possibly TRBD1 on 6 matching bases. V lost 6 bases and J lost 6, with 18 bases in between. The CDR3 has 15 residues. Per the germline V gene, CDR1 is GTSNPN and CDR2 is SVGIG (reference sequence). The CDR3 nucleotides read TGTGCCTGTAAATCAGGACAGCTACCTAATTCACCCCTCCACTTT. Encoded protein: CACKSGQLPNSPLHF. Full variable domain (outside the CDR3, taken from reference TRBV30 and TRBJ1-6): SQTIHQWPATLVQPVGSPLSLECTVEGTSNPNLYWYRQAAGRGLQLLFYSVGIGQISSEVPQNLSASRPQDRQFILSSKKLLLSDSGFYLCACKSGQLPNSPLHFGNGTRLTVT.

The chain employs TRBV7-6 and TRBJ2-3; 7 nucleotides agree with TRBD1. The CDR3 totals 15 residues. V gave up 2 bases and J gave up 1 base; unmatched junction bases: 3. Germline V gene data show CDR1 as SGHVS and CDR2 as FNYEAQ. The DNA of the CDR3 is TGTGCCAGCAGCTTACAAGGGACAGGCACAGATACGCAGTATTTT. Protein: CASSLQGTGTDTQYF. The variable domain in full, with the rest retrieved from reference TRBV7-6 and TRBJ2-3, is GAGVSQSPRYKVTKRGQDVALRCDPISGHVSLYWYRQALGQGPEFLTYFNYEAQQDKSGLPNDRFSAERPEGSISTLTIQRTEQRDSAMYRCASSLQGTGTDTQYFGPGTRLTVL.

CDR3 nucleotides: TGTGCCAGCAGCTTATCTCGGCAGGGTGATCAGCCCCAGCATTTT. Translation: CASSLSRQGDQPQHF. The chain has TRBV7-9 and TRBJ1-5; TRBD1 is a possible D gene (5 bases). Germline values: CDR1 SEHNR, CDR2 FQNEAQ (reference sequence). V was trimmed by 2 bases and J by 5 bases, leaving 13 bases between them. The CDR3 contains 15 residues.

The V gene is TRBV19, the J gene TRBJ1-1; D is uncertain. CDR3 length equals 12 residues. The V and J ends lost 3 bases and 6 bases respectively, with 8 bases between them. The germline V gene encodes CDR1 LNHDA and CDR2 SQIVND (reference sequence). CDR3 protein: CASSIRQSEAFF. In nucleotides, the CDR3 is TGTGCCAGTAGTATCCGACAATCTGAAGCTTTCTTT.